Shown below are 28 T cell receptor beta chains from a single sample sequenced in a study of blood T cell repertoires in COVID-19 (TCRdb year 2020). Library preparation used the immunoSEQ multiplex PCR assay. The immuneACCESS repertoire file appears here via TCRdb, limited to in-frame rearrangements. These files lack a portion of the clones; in checked studies, under half of the deficit traces to unresolved V genes, and the cause of the others is not known. The sample records approximately 260,000 clones, 70% to 90% of which are singletons. Less than 8.5% of the sample comes from the top ten. Sequences were obtained from PBMCs or T cells enriched from blood (not recorded which). The receptors originated from a woman in her forties or fifties who had been exposed to COVID-19.

This clone showed up just a few times. The gene calls are TRBV6-5 and TRBJ1-3; TRBD1 might be the D (6 bases). V was shortened by 7 bases and J by 0 bases, with 13 bases between the two germline ends. The CDR3 is made up of 15 amino acids. The germline CDR1 and CDR2 sequences are MNHEY and SVGAGI. CDR3 sequence reads: CASTRTATSGNTIYF. In DNA, the CDR3 is TGTGCCAGCACCCGGACAGCTACCTCTGGAAACACCATATATTTT.

This rearrangement joins TRBV7-2 to TRBJ1-3; tentatively, D is TRBD1 (6 bases). Germline assignment: CDR1 SGHTA and CDR2 FQGNSA. CDR3 size: 17 residues. V dropped 5 bases and J dropped 0 bases, with 17 bases sitting between them. CDR3 in amino acids: CASSPGGSILSGNTIYF. The CDR3 DNA follows: TGTGCCAGCAGCCCTGGGGGCAGCATCCTCTCTGGAAACACCATATATTTT. Based on the CDR3 plus reference TRBV7-2 and TRBJ1-3, the full variable domain is GAGVSQSPSNKVTEKGKDVELRCDPISGHTALYWYRQSLGQGLEFLIYFQGNSAPDKSGLPSDRFSAERTGGSVSTLTIQRTQQEDSAVYLCASSPGGSILSGNTIYFGEGSWLTVV.

This rearrangement joins TRBV28 to TRBJ1-1; D ambiguous. The CDR3 runs to 12 residues. With 5 bases removed from V and 7 bases from J, the gap between germline ends came to 11 bases. The germline gives CDR1 MDHEN, CDR2 SYDVKM. The CDR3 DNA reads TGTGCCAGCAGTAGGCGGAGAGATGAAGCTTTCTTT. Protein product: CASSRRRDEAFF.

The V and J genes are TRBV15 and TRBJ1-1; 10 nucleotides align to TRBD1. V was pared by 0 bases and J by 4 bases, with 5 bases of the junction left unmatched. The CDR3 is 16 amino acids. From germline, CDR1 is LNHNV and CDR2 YYDKDF (reference sequence). CDR3 residues: CATSRDLRTGGTEAFF. In DNA form, the CDR3 reads TGTGCCACCAGCAGAGATCTCAGGACAGGGGGCACTGAAGCTTTCTTT. Filled out from reference TRBV15 and TRBJ1-1, the complete variable domain reads DAMVIQNPRYQVTQFGKPVTLSCSQTLNHNVMYWYQQKSSQAPKLLFHYYDKDFNNEADTPDNFQSRRPNTSFCFLDIRSPGLGDTAMYLCATSRDLRTGGTEAFFGQGTRLTVV.

The J gene is TRBJ1-6, the V gene TRBV6-2 or TRBV6-3, with 7 bases identical to TRBD1. The J segment lost 8 bases and the V segment lost 0 bases, leaving 7 bases of the junction unmatched. CDR3 length equals 16 residues. Germline-derived CDR1 and CDR2 are MNHEY and SVGEGT. The CDR3 region has the DNA TGTGCCAGCAGTTACTCCGGACAGGTTGGTTATTCACCCCTCCACTTT. It specifies CASSYSGQVGYSPLHF.

This chain uses TRBV5-1 with TRBJ2-5, with unresolved D. V was cut by 4 bases and J by 4 bases, with 14 bases left in between. The germline CDR1 and CDR2 sequences are SGHRS and YFSETQ. The CDR3 extends over 14 amino acids. CDR3 protein: CASSDPSGRETQYF. The CDR3 coding sequence is TGCGCCAGCAGCGACCCGTCAGGTCGAGAGACCCAGTACTTC. Looking up the rest from reference TRBV5-1 and TRBJ2-5 gives the full variable domain: KAGVTQTPRYLIKTRGQQVTLSCSPISGHRSVSWYQQTPGQGLQFLFEYFSETQRNKGNFPGRFSGRQFSNSRSEMNVSTLELGDSALYLCASSDPSGRETQYFGPGTRLLVL.

V usage is TRBV5-1 and J usage is TRBJ2-1; TRBD2 matches at 9 bases. The CDR3 is 13 residues long. Germline V gene lookup returns CDR1 SGHRS and CDR2 YFSETQ. V lost 8 bases to trimming and J lost 3 bases; unmatched junction nucleotides: 3. This CDR3 reads CASSSGVYNEQFF. As DNA, the CDR3 is TGCGCCAGTTCTAGCGGGGTCTACAATGAGCAGTTCTTC.

The rearrangement uses TRBV18 and TRBJ1-3; weak D call: TRBD1 (6 bases). The CDR3 is made up of 17 amino acids. The germline V and J ends were trimmed by 3 bases and 0 bases, with 15 bases remaining between them. The germline V gene encodes CDR1 KGHSH and CDR2 LQKENI. The DNA for the CDR3 is TGTGCCAGCTCACCTATGACAGGACCTCTCTCTGGAAACACCATATATTTT. Its protein is CASSPMTGPLSGNTIYF.

J is TRBJ2-1 and V is TRBV7-2; D not resolved. The V end was cut by 4 bases, the J end by 7 bases, with 20 bases between. Germline V gives CDR1 SGHTA, CDR2 FQGNSA. CDR3 length: 16 amino acids. For the CDR3, the DNA is TGTGCCAGCAGCTCGAATACCGGATGGGCCATAAATGAGCAGTTCTTC. Amino acid sequence: CASSSNTGWAINEQFF.

V is TRBV14 and J is TRBJ1-2, with a weak D call TRBD1 (6 bases). The CDR3 is made up of 13 amino acids. V lost 5 bases to trimming and J lost 11 bases, with 18 bases between them. The germline gives CDR1 SGHDN, CDR2 FVKESK. CDR3 DNA sequence: TGTGCCAGCAGCTTGGGAGGGGGAGAAAGATACACCTTC. Translating it yields CASSLGGGERYTF. The full variable domain, completed using reference TRBV14 and TRBJ1-2, is EAGVTQFPSHSVIEKGQTVTLRCDPISGHDNLYWYRRVMGKEIKFLLHFVKESKQDESGMPNNRFLAERTGGTYSTLKVQPAELEDSGVYFCASSLGGGERYTFGSGTRLTVV.

This clone was observed once. The V and J genes are TRBV18 and TRBJ1-2; possibly TRBD1 for D (6 bases). CDR1 is KGHSH, CDR2 LQKENI, per germline. V dropped 2 bases and J dropped 2 bases, with 15 bases sitting between them. The CDR3 spans 16 residues. The CDR3 loop reads CASSPTGPSGNYGYTF. The CDR3 bases are TGTGCCAGCTCACCAACAGGGCCCTCCGGCAACTATGGCTACACCTTC. Complete variable domain (other parts from reference TRBV18 and TRBJ1-2): NAGVMQNPRHLVRRRGQEARLRCSPMKGHSHVYWYRQLPEEGLKFMVYLQKENIIDESGMPKERFSAEFPKEGPSILRIQQVVRGDSAAYFCASSPTGPSGNYGYTFGSGTRLTVV.

This clone has only one observation. The chain couples TRBV28 to TRBJ1-4, with D tentatively TRBD1 (5 bases). Germline-derived CDR1 and CDR2 are MDHEN and SYDVKM. The CDR3 loop spans 15 amino acids. Trimming left V 6 bases short and J 7 bases short, with 18 bases between. CDR3 in DNA: TGTGCCAGCAGATCCGACCCCTCAAGGGGTGAAAAACTGTTTTTT. It yields the protein CASRSDPSRGEKLFF. Drawing the rest from reference TRBV28 and TRBJ1-4, the complete variable domain is DVKVTQSSRYLVKRTGEKVFLECVQDMDHENMFWYRQDPGLGLRLIYFSYDVKMKEKGDIPEGYSVSREKKERFSLILESASTNQTSMYLCASRSDPSRGEKLFFGSGTQLSVL.

The gene calls are TRBV10-2 and TRBJ1-3, with 8 positions matching TRBD1. CDR3 length: 16 residues. The trim removed 7 bases at V and 2 bases at J, leaving 10 bases unmatched. The germline V gene encodes CDR1 WSHSY and CDR2 SAAADI. The CDR3 sequence: CASTGQGGMPGNTIYF. The CDR3 nucleotides are TGCGCCAGCACCGGACAGGGAGGAATGCCTGGAAACACCATATATTTT.

Here the CDR3 DNA reads TGTGCCAGTAGTATATGGGGAGTAGGGGAGCTGTTTTTT. It translates to CASSIWGVGELFF. The chain is built from TRBV19 and TRBJ2-2, with D maybe TRBD2 (5 bases). Trimming pared 2 bases from V and 8 bases from J, leaving 9 bases between. The CDR3 has 13 amino acids. Germline-derived CDR1 and CDR2 are LNHDA and SQIVND (reference sequence).

The rearrangement joins TRBV27 to TRBJ2-1; tentatively, D is TRBD2 (7 bases). The germline V gene encodes CDR1 MNHEY and CDR2 SMNVEV (reference sequence). This CDR3 spans 16 amino acids. Trimming cost V 4 bases and J 7 bases, with 20 bases left between them. CDR3 sequence (DNA): TGTGCCAGCAGTTGGGGCCGGGCCAAGGGGGGGAATGAGCAGTTCTTC. Translated, it gives CASSWGRAKGGNEQFF.

This clone occurred a few times. The V gene is TRBV6-5, the J gene TRBJ2-7; a possible D gene is TRBD1 (6 bases). Germline V gene sequence: CDR1 MNHEY, CDR2 SVGAGI. V was pared by 6 bases and J by 9 bases, with 24 bases between. The CDR3 is 15 amino acids. DNA of the CDR3: TGTGCCAGCAGCAGATCCGGGACAACCCCTGTCGGGCAGTACTTC. It is translated as CASSRSGTTPVGQYF.

This clone has more than one count but fewer than ten. V gene TRBV19 combines with J gene TRBJ2-7, with D possibly TRBD2 on 6 matching bases. V was shortened by 5 bases and J by 6 bases, with 14 bases between the two germline ends. The V gene's germline CDR1 is LNHDA and CDR2 SQIVND (reference sequence). The CDR3 loop spans 13 amino acids. Here the CDR3 reads CASSALSGGEQYF. The DNA of the CDR3 is TGTGCCAGTAGTGCCCTATCCGGGGGCGAGCAGTACTTC.

In its sample, this clone was seen a few times. The rearrangement links TRBV6-4 to TRBJ2-3, with 9 bases fitting TRBD2. Germline loops: CDR1 MRHNA, CDR2 SNTAGT. The CDR3 covers 16 residues. V shed 4 bases and J 5 bases; nucleotides not matched to a gene: 10. The DNA for the CDR3 is TGTGCCAGCAGTGTAAGCGCGGGGGGGCGTAGAGATACGCAGTATTTT. Amino acids: CASSVSAGGRRDTQYF.

The V call is TRBV24-1, the J call TRBJ2-1; possible D gene TRBD2, 7 bases. The CDR3 covers 15 residues. Germline assignment: CDR1 KGHDR and CDR2 SFDVKD. Trimming shortened V by 5 bases and J by 6 bases, and 16 bases separated the two germline ends. CDR3 amino acids: CATSVSRGAANEQFF. CDR3 DNA sequence: TGTGCCACCAGTGTCTCACGGGGGGCGGCCAATGAGCAGTTCTTC.

The gene calls are TRBV5-4 and TRBJ1-1; D gene unclear. Germline V gene sequence: CDR1 SGHNT, CDR2 YYREEE (reference sequence). The CDR3 runs to 14 residues. V gave up 0 bases and J gave up 4 bases, with 10 bases separating them. CDR3 sequence: CASSLAQVGTEAFF. In DNA, the CDR3 is TGTGCCAGCAGCTTGGCCCAGGTAGGCACTGAAGCTTTCTTT.

The chain has TRBV5-5 and TRBJ1-4; no firm D call. V lost 0 bases and J lost 2, with 8 bases in between. The CDR3 contains 15 residues. Germline V gives CDR1 SGHKS, CDR2 YYEKEE (reference sequence). The CDR3 reads CASSLERLTNEKLFF. The CDR3 nucleotides read TGTGCCAGCAGCTTGGAGCGGCTGACTAATGAAAAACTGTTTTTT.

This chain joins TRBV19 and TRBJ2-5; a possible D gene is TRBD1 (5 bases). Germline loops: CDR1 LNHDA, CDR2 SQIVND (reference sequence). The CDR3 is 14 amino acids. V was clipped by 3 bases and J by 2 bases, with 10 bases between them. As DNA, the CDR3 is TGTGCCAGTAGTATTGCAGGGTTGCAAGAGACCCAGTACTTC. Its translation: CASSIAGLQETQYF.

CDR3 region: CASSPNLAGGTNEQFF. The CDR3 nucleotides are TGTGCCAGCAGCCCTAACCTAGCGGGGGGCACCAATGAGCAGTTCTTC. This chain connects TRBV9 to TRBJ2-1, with 11 bases matching TRBD2. Germline trimming cut 4 bases from V and 6 bases from J; bases unmatched to any gene: 9. The CDR3 length is 16 residues. CDR1 is SGDLS, CDR2 YYNGEE, per germline.

This clone appeared once. The V and J genes are TRBV2 and TRBJ2-4, with 16 bases matching TRBD2. Unmatched junction bases numbered 10, after V lost 10 bases and J lost 1 base. The germline V gene has CDR1 SNHLY and CDR2 FYNNEI. The CDR3 consists of 18 residues. The CDR3 DNA is TGTGCCACGCTACCGGGACTAGCGGGGGGGCCGGCCAAAAACATTCAGTACTTC. Translating gives CATLPGLAGGPAKNIQYF.

The V call is TRBV5-1, the J call TRBJ1-1; 7 bases are a match to TRBD1. The V gene end was trimmed by 4 bases and the J gene end by 11 bases; junction bases not matched to a gene: 26. The CDR3 is made up of 18 amino acids. Looked up from germline, CDR1 is SGHRS and CDR2 is YFSETQ. The CDR3 DNA sequence: TGCGCCAGCAGCCTTGCCACTTCTCGACAGGGACGGGTGTTGAGGGCTTTCTTT. It is translated as CASSLATSRQGRVLRAFF.

The count of this clone is one. This chain uses TRBV28 with TRBJ1-1, with TRBD1 matching 8 bases. CDR1 is MDHEN, CDR2 SYDVKM, per germline. V shed 8 bases and J 7 bases; nucleotides not matched to a gene: 15. The CDR3 loop spans 15 amino acids. The CDR3 DNA follows: TGTGCCAGCCGTCGACAGGGGAGCTCTGTCAATGAAGCTTTCTTT. It yields the protein CASRRQGSSVNEAFF.

The J gene is TRBJ1-2, the V gene TRBV2, with D unclear. V lost 6 bases to trimming and J lost 8 bases, with 13 bases between them. The CDR3 is 12 amino acids. Germline CDR1 reads SNHLY; CDR2 reads FYNNEI. CDR3 residues: CASRGGSRGYTF. DNA for the CDR3: TGTGCCAGCAGGGGAGGGTCGCGCGGCTACACCTTC.

This clone was observed a handful of times. The rearrangement uses TRBV30 and TRBJ2-7, with D unresolved. Trimming took off 3 bases at V and 2 bases at J, with 5 bases between the two ends. The CDR3 is made up of 11 amino acids. CDR1 is GTSNPN, CDR2 SVGIG, per germline (reference sequence). Written as DNA, the CDR3 is TGTGCCTGGAGCAGAACCTACGAGCAGTACTTC. Protein sequence: CAWSRTYEQYF.